A selection of T cell receptor beta chains follows, all from one sample in a study of CD8 T cells in ankylosing spondylitis. One entry per CDR3 protein, called by TCRdb with MiXCR from the 5' RACE reads. This sample has 200,000 to 300,000 distinct CDR3 sequences; roughly 32% occur once, and the top ten carry about 4.2%. Sample: blood, either unsorted or a sorted T cell fraction (not recorded which). Source of these receptors: a male donor with ankylosing spondylitis or in good health (not recorded which). The CDR3 runs from the conserved cysteine through the conserved F or W. The D gene is left open where the match is weak. Expanded clones are given a class, and other clones once, few, many or no size at all.

v_call	j_call	d_call	clone_size	cdr3_nt	cdr3_aa
TRBV6-1	TRBJ2-7	.	.	TGTGCCAGCAGTGAGATTCGGGACCGGACCTACGAGCAGTACTTC	CASSEIRDRTYEQYF
TRBV29-1	TRBJ1-1	.	.	TGCAGCGTTCCCACTGAAGCTTTCTTT	CSVPTEAFF
TRBV4-2	TRBJ2-5	.	few	TGTGCCAGCAGCCAGAACGACGGATTACAAGAGACCCAGTACTTC	CASSQNDGLQETQYF
TRBV7-7	TRBJ2-1	.	few	TGTGCCAGCAGCCCCGGGTCCGGGGAAGGTGAGCAGTTCTTC	CASSPGSGEGEQFF
TRBV20-1	TRBJ2-3	.	few	TGCAGTGCTAAATCGTCGACGGCTAGCGTAACGCTCACAGATACGCAGTATTTT	CSAKSSTASVTLTDTQYF
TRBV29-1	TRBJ2-3	.	.	TGCAGCGTCCCCATCCCTAGCGAGGATACGCAGTATTTT	CSVPIPSEDTQYF
TRBV3-1	TRBJ2-7	TRBD1	.	TGTGCCAGCAGCCTGTACAGGGGGCCGGGAGAGCAGTACTTC	CASSLYRGPGEQYF
TRBV29-1	TRBJ2-7	.	.	TGCAGCGTTGAAGATCACACCTACGAGCAGTACTTC	CSVEDHTYEQYF
TRBV24-1	TRBJ2-2	.	.	TGTGCCACCAGTGATTTGTCCGGCGGGGAGCTGTTTTTT	CATSDLSGGELFF
TRBV20-1	TRBJ1-2	.	.	TGCAGTGCTAGAGCTATTTTGGGGGCAGACGTAGGCGGCTACACCTTC	CSARAILGADVGGYTF
TRBV5-5	TRBJ2-5	.	.	TGTGCCAGCAGCTTAGAAGGGTTCGAGACCCAGTACTTC	CASSLEGFETQYF
TRBV7-2	TRBJ2-7	TRBD1	few	TGTGCCAGCAGCACGACCGGGACAGGGGGTATAGAGCAGTACTTC	CASSTTGTGGIEQYF
TRBV29-1	TRBJ2-3	TRBD2	.	TGCAGCGGGGGCCGGAGCGGGGCCACAGATACGCAGTATTTT	CSGGRSGATDTQYF
TRBV6-5	TRBJ1-2	.	once	TGTGCCAGCAGTTACGGGCCCGGCGCCTCTGGCTACACCTTC	CASSYGPGASGYTF
TRBV20-1	TRBJ1-6	.	few	TGCAGTGCTAGGACAGCTGAAGTCCTAAATTCACCCCTCCACTTT	CSARTAEVLNSPLHF
TRBV6-5	TRBJ2-5	TRBD2	many	TGTGCCAGCAGTTACGGTGGACTAGTTGGAGAGACCCAGTACTTC	CASSYGGLVGETQYF
TRBV10-1	TRBJ2-2	.	.	TGCGCCAGCAGCCCAGAGGCAGGATCGTACACCGGGGAGCTGTTTTTT	CASSPEAGSYTGELFF
TRBV6-2/TRBV6-3	TRBJ2-7	.	few	TGTGCCAGCAGGGACACCTACGAGCAGTACTTC	CASRDTYEQYF
TRBV10-3	TRBJ2-1	TRBD2	.	TGTGCCATCAGTGACGCGGGGGGAGACTACAATGAGCAGTTCTTC	CAISDAGGDYNEQFF
TRBV28	TRBJ2-5	.	.	TGTGCCAGCAGTTATGGGGGTCAAGAGACCCAGTACTTC	CASSYGGQETQYF
TRBV4-1	TRBJ1-1	.	few	TGCGCCAGCAGCCAAGTGCAGGGGTCCGGCACTGAAGCTTTCTTT	CASSQVQGSGTEAFF
TRBV12-3/TRBV12-4	TRBJ1-2	.	.	TGTGCCAGCAGTTCGGACAGAGCCCTATGGCTCACCTTC	CASSSDRALWLTF
TRBV6-1	TRBJ1-2	TRBD1	.	TGTGCCAGCAGTACCGGGACAGGGATCTATGGCTACACCTTC	CASSTGTGIYGYTF
TRBV5-1	TRBJ1-5	TRBD1	.	TGCGCCAGCAGCTGGGACAGCCCCAATCAGCCCCAGCATTTT	CASSWDSPNQPQHF
TRBV9	TRBJ1-6	.	.	TGTGCCAGCAGCCCGACTTATTTTTCACCCCTCCACTTT	CASSPTYFSPLHF
TRBV4-1	TRBJ2-7	TRBD2	.	TGCGCCAGCAGCCAGACTAGCGGGGTATCATACGAGCAGTACTTC	CASSQTSGVSYEQYF
TRBV7-2	TRBJ1-3	TRBD1	few	TGTGCCAGCAGCACCCAAACAGGGGAGGGTGGAAACACCATATATTTT	CASSTQTGEGGNTIYF
TRBV12-3/TRBV12-4	TRBJ2-1	TRBD2	few	TGTGCCAGCAGCAACATAGCGGGGGGGCGCATCGCTGAGCAGTTCTTC	CASSNIAGGRIAEQFF
TRBV5-6	TRBJ2-3	.	.	TGTGCCAGCAGCTTGGCCACGGGCAGAACCACAGATACGCAGTATTTT	CASSLATGRTTDTQYF
TRBV5-1	TRBJ2-1	.	.	TGCGCCAGCAGCGTGGGACGTGAACGCGATGAGCAGTTCTTC	CASSVGRERDEQFF
TRBV5-5	TRBJ1-1	.	.	TGTGCCAGCAGCTTGATCTCACGAGGGGGGCCCATGAACACTGAAGCTTTCTTT	CASSLISRGGPMNTEAFF
TRBV20-1	TRBJ1-6	.	few	TGCAGTGCTACAAGGAATACACTAGGAGGTTCACCCCTCCACTTT	CSATRNTLGGSPLHF
TRBV6-1	TRBJ2-7	TRBD1	.	TGTGCCAGCAGGGACAGGGGGCATCAAGAGCAGTACTTC	CASRDRGHQEQYF
TRBV27	TRBJ2-1	.	.	TGTGCCAGCAGTTTATTGACTAGTGTAAGCACCTACAATGAGCAGTTCTTC	CASSLLTSVSTYNEQFF
TRBV7-2	TRBJ2-3	TRBD2	.	TGTGCCAGCAGCTTAGCTAGCGGGGGATCGGATACGCAGTATTTT	CASSLASGGSDTQYF
TRBV4-1	TRBJ2-3	TRBD2	.	TGCGCCAGCAGCCAAGTTGGTCGGCGGGGGGGCCGGGATACGCAGTATTTT	CASSQVGRRGGRDTQYF